The 17 T cell receptor beta chains below come from one sample, sequenced in a study of low-dose radiotherapy and immunotherapy resistance in tumors. With TRAV- and TRBV-specific primers, first-strand cDNA was made, covering the alpha and beta chains. Amplification, which lasted around 22 PCR cycles, used a constant-region primer and V-primer adapter to amplify TCRs. In TCRdb, the reads were re-called with MiXCR into one record per CDR3 protein. The repertoire holds 16,000 or so distinct CDR3 sequences, with less than 85% as singletons. The source is a human donor with advanced metastatic prostate, ovarian, gallbladder or colorectal cancer (not recorded which). This table probably holds off-target reads from a library built for another chain.

The chain recombines TRBV12-5 with TRBJ1-1; D is unclear. Trimming removed 6 bases from V and 4 bases from J, with 15 bases in between. The CDR3 runs to 14 residues. Germline CDR1 reads LGHNT; CDR2 reads FRNRAP. CDR3 nucleotide sequence: TGTGCTAGTGGCCCTCCGCCCAGAGGCACTGAAGCTTTCTTT. Its translation is CASGPPPRGTEAFF.

The chain employs TRBV6-2 or TRBV6-3 and TRBJ1-5, with a tentative D call TRBD1 (5 bases). The CDR3 is 13 residues long. Looked up from germline, CDR1 is MNHEY and CDR2 is SVGEGT. V lost 11 bases and J 3 bases, leaving 14 bases between the germline ends. In DNA, the CDR3 is TGTGCCGCAGGGCGGGGAAACAATCAGCCCCAGCATTTT. This gives the protein CAAGRGNNQPQHF.

This sequence joins TRBV6-8 and TRBJ1-1; D unresolved. The germline CDR1 and CDR2 sequences are MNHGY and SAAAGT. The CDR3 length is 13 residues. The V end lost 5 bases, the J end lost 0 bases, and 7 bases lay between the germline ends. The CDR3 bases are TGTGCCAGCAGTCAGGTTTTGAACACTGAAGCTTTCTTT. This gives the protein CASSQVLNTEAFF.

This clonotype occurred once. This chain uses TRBV13 with TRBJ2-3, with 10 bases fitting TRBD2. The length of the CDR3 is 15 residues. Losses at the gene ends were 5 bases for V and 1 base for J; bases not matched to a gene: 3. The germline V gene encodes CDR1 PRHDT and CDR2 FYEKMQ (reference sequence). The CDR3 sequence is CASSPGTSGTDTQYF. CDR3 bases: TGTGCCAGCAGCCCCGGGACTAGCGGCACAGATACGCAGTATTTT. Looking up the rest from reference TRBV13 and TRBJ2-3 gives the full variable domain: AAGVIQSPRHLIKEKRETATLKCYPIPRHDTVYWYQQGPGQDPQFLISFYEKMQSDKGSIPDRFSAQQFSDYHSELNMSSLELGDSALYFCASSPGTSGTDTQYFGPGTRLTVL.

This clonotype was detected a few times. CDR3 nucleotide sequence: TGTGCCAGCAGCTCACTCACTGGAGGGACCGGGGAGCTGTTTTTT. This codes for CASSSLTGGTGELFF. The V gene is TRBV5-6, the J gene TRBJ2-2; D may be TRBD2 (6 bases). Trimming removed 3 bases from V and 5 bases from J, with 14 bases in between. Germline CDR1 is SGHDT and CDR2 is YYEEEE. The CDR3 consists of 15 residues.

This clonotype was seen once. No DNA is shown, since the ends of the CDR3 on it are uncertain; the CDR3 is the one TCRdb lists. This chain joins TRBV12-3 or TRBV12-4 and TRBJ2-2; the table calls TRBD1, which could not be checked here. The CDR3 has 16 amino acids, counting both end residues. CDR3 region: CASRARVPNTGELFFF.

This clonotype has only a few counts. The chain has TRBV12-3 or TRBV12-4 and TRBJ2-1; D perhaps matches TRBD2 (6 bases). V was trimmed by 6 bases and J by 8 bases, leaving 17 bases between them. The CDR3 covers 14 residues. CDR3 region: CASRYSTSLDEQFF. The CDR3 region has the DNA TGTGCCAGCAGGTATTCGACTAGTTTAGATGAGCAGTTCTTC.

This chain links TRBV6-2 or TRBV6-3 with TRBJ2-7; TRBD2 agrees at 10 bases. J gave up 6 bases and V 7 bases, and 15 bases lay outside the gene matches. Germline CDR1 and CDR2: MNHEY and SVGEGT. CDR3 length: 16 amino acids. The CDR3 spells CASTDTSGITRSEQYF. CDR3 DNA sequence: TGTGCCAGCACCGATACTAGCGGGATAACCAGATCCGAGCAGTACTTC.

V usage is TRBV5-1 and J usage is TRBJ1-3; a weak D match, TRBD1 (6 bases). V gave up 0 bases and J gave up 4 bases, with 11 bases separating them. Germline assignment: CDR1 SGHRS and CDR2 YFSETQ. The CDR3 loop spans 15 amino acids. The CDR3 DNA reads as TGCGCCAGCAGCTTGGAACAGGGCGGCGGAAACACCATATATTTT. This codes for CASSLEQGGGNTIYF.

The chain is built from TRBV28 and TRBJ1-2; D gene uncertain. CDR1 is MDHEN, CDR2 SYDVKM, per germline. V lost 8 bases to trimming and J lost 0 bases, with 13 bases between them. The CDR3 spans 14 residues. The CDR3 spells CASYETATNYGYTF. The CDR3 region has the DNA TGTGCCAGCTACGAGACGGCGACTAACTATGGCTACACCTTC.

The chain has TRBV5-1 and TRBJ1-1, with 7 positions matching TRBD1. This CDR3 contains 13 residues. CDR1 and CDR2 from the germline V gene are SGHRS and YFSETQ. V lost 5 bases, J lost 1 base, and 2 bases stayed unmatched. This chain's CDR3 is CASRTGWNTEAFF. CDR3 sequence (DNA): TGCGCCAGCAGGACAGGGTGGAACACTGAAGCTTTCTTT.

The V and J genes are TRBV24-1 and TRBJ2-1; D gene unclear. The CDR3 contains 14 residues. V was pared by 4 bases and J by 0 bases, with 6 bases between. Per germline, CDR1 KGHDR and CDR2 SFDVKD. The CDR3 spells CATSEAGSYNEQFF. The CDR3 nucleotides are TGTGCCACCAGTGAAGCAGGCTCCTACAATGAGCAGTTCTTC.

CDR3 coding DNA: TGTGCCAGCAGTCTCGGAAGCTCTGGGGCCAACGTCCTGACTTTC. Translated, it gives CASSLGSSGANVLTF. The V gene is TRBV6-2 or TRBV6-3, the J gene TRBJ2-6; D unresolved. Germline V gene sequence: CDR1 MNHEY, CDR2 SVGEGT. V was trimmed by 5 bases and J by 0 bases, leaving 8 bases between them. This CDR3 is built from 15 residues.

The chain links TRBV28 to TRBJ1-5; perhaps TRBD1 as D (6 bases). Germline V lookup: CDR1 MDHEN, CDR2 SYDVKM. With 6 bases removed from V and 3 bases from J, the gap between germline ends came to 12 bases. This CDR3 spans 14 amino acids. The CDR3 sequence is CASSLGQFNQPQHF. In DNA, the CDR3 is TGTGCCAGCAGCCTCGGACAGTTCAATCAGCCCCAGCATTTT.

This chain links TRBV19 with TRBJ1-5; D is possibly TRBD1 (6 bases). The CDR3 has 15 residues. The V and J ends lost 7 bases and 1 base respectively, with 14 bases between them. Germline CDR1 and CDR2: LNHDA and SQIVND (reference sequence). The CDR3 DNA follows: TGTGCCAGTAACCCCAGGGGTTTGAGCAATCAGCCCCAGCATTTT. Protein sequence: CASNPRGLSNQPQHF.

This rearrangement joins TRBV6-2 or TRBV6-3 to TRBJ1-6; D is unresolved. V was shortened by 5 bases and J by 15 bases, with 11 bases between the two germline ends. The CDR3 spans 11 residues. CDR1 is MNHEY, CDR2 SVGEGT, per germline. The CDR3 reads CASSNGPILHF. The DNA of the CDR3 is TGTGCCAGCAGTAATGGTCCGATCCTCCACTTT.

In its sample, this clonotype was seen once. This chain links TRBV12-3 or TRBV12-4 with TRBJ2-1; 14 nucleotides line up with TRBD2. After removal of 6 bases from V and 7 bases from J, the junction contained 8 bases not matched to a gene. The CDR3 loop spans 16 amino acids. CDR3 sequence reads: CASSPRGLAGVNEQFF. DNA for the CDR3: TGTGCCAGCAGCCCACGGGGACTAGCGGGAGTTAATGAGCAGTTCTTC.